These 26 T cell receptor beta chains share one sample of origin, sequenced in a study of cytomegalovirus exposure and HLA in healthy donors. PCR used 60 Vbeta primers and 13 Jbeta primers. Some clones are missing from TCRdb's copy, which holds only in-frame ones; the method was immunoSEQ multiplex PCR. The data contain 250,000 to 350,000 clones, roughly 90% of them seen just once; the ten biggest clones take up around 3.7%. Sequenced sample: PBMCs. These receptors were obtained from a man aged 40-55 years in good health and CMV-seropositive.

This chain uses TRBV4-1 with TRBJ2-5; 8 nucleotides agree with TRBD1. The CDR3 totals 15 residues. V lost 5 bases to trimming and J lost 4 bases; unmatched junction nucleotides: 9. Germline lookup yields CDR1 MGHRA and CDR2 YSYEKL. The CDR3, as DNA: TGCGCCAGCAGCAGCGGACAGGGTGTAACAGAGACCCAGTACTTC. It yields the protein CASSSGQGVTETQYF.

The CDR3 DNA reads as TGTGCCAGTAGTATAGTTAGCGGGTTTTACAATGAGCAGTTCTTC. Translating gives CASSIVSGFYNEQFF. The gene calls are TRBV19 and TRBJ2-1; 7 bases match TRBD2. The germline V gene has CDR1 LNHDA and CDR2 SQIVND (reference sequence). V dropped 1 base and J dropped 4; count of bases not matched to a gene: 4. This CDR3 has 15 residues.

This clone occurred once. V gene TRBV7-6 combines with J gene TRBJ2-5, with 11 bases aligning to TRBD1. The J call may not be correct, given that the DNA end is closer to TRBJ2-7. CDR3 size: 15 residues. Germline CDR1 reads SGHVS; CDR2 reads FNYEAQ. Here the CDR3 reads CASSPWTGGGYEQYF. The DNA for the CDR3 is TGTGCCAGCAGCCCATGGACAGGGGGCGGCTACGAGCAGTACTTC.

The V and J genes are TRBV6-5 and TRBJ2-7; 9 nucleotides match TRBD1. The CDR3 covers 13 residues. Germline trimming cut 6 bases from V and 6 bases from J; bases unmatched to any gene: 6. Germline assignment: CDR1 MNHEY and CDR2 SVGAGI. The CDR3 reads CASRGQGRLEQYF. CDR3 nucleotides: TGTGCCAGCAGAGGACAGGGGCGGCTCGAGCAGTACTTC.

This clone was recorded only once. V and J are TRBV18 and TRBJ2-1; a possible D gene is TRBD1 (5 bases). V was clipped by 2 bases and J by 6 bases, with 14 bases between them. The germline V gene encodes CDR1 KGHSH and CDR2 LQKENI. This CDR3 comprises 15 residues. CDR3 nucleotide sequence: TGTGCCAGCTCACCAATAGACAGACCGCCCAATGAGCAGTTCTTC. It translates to CASSPIDRPPNEQFF.

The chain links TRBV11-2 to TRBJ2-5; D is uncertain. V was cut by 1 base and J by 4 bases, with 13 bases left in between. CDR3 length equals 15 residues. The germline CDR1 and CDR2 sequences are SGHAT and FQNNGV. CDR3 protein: CASSLAPLVGETQYF. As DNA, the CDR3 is TGTGCCAGCAGCTTAGCCCCGCTAGTTGGAGAGACCCAGTACTTC.

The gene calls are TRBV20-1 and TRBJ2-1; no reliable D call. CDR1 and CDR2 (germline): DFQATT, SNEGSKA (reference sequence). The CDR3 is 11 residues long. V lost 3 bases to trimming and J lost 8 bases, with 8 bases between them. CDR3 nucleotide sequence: TGCAGTGCTAGCCTTCGCGATGAGCAGTTCTTC. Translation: CSASLRDEQFF.

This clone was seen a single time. The CDR3 coding sequence is TGTGCCAGCAGTTTATGGTCCCTGCGGGACCCGTACAATGAGCAGTTCTTC. This codes for CASSLWSLRDPYNEQFF. The chain uses TRBV28 and TRBJ2-1, with D maybe TRBD2 (6 bases). Germline V CDR1 and CDR2: MDHEN, SYDVKM. This CDR3 has 17 amino acids. V was shortened by 0 bases and J by 4 bases, with 16 bases between the two germline ends.

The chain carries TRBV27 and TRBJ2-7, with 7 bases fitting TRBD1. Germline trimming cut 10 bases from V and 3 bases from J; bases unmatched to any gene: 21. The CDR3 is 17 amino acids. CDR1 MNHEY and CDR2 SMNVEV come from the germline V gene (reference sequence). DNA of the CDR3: TGTGCCAAAACCCCGACGGACAGGCCACAAACCTTCTACGAGCAGTACTTC. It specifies CAKTPTDRPQTFYEQYF.

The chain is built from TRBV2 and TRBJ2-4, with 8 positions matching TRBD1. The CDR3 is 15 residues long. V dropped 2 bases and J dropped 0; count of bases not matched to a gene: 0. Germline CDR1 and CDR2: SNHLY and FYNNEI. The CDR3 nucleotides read TGTGCCAGCAGTGAACAGGGGGCAGCCAAAAACATTCAGTACTTC. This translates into CASSEQGAAKNIQYF.

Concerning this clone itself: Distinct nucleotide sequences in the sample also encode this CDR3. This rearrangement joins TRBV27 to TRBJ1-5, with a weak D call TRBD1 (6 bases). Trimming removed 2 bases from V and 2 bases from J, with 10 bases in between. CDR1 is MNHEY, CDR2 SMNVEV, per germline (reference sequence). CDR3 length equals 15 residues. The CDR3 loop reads CASSLGRGGNQPQHF. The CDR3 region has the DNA TGTGCCAGCAGTTTAGGCAGGGGAGGCAATCAGCCCCAGCATTTT.

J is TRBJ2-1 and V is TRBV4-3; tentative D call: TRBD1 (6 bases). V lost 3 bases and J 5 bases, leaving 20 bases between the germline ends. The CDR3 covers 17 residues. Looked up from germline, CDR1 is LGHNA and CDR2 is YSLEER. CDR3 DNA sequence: TGCGCCAGCAGCCACCAACCCCGACAGGTACGAGACAATGAGCAGTTCTTC. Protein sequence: CASSHQPRQVRDNEQFF.

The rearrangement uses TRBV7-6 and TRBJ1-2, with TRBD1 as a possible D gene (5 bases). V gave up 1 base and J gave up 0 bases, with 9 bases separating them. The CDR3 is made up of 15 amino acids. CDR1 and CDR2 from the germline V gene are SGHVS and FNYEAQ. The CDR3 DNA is TGTGCCAGCAGCTTAGAGGCAGGGTCTAACTATGGCTACACCTTC. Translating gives CASSLEAGSNYGYTF.

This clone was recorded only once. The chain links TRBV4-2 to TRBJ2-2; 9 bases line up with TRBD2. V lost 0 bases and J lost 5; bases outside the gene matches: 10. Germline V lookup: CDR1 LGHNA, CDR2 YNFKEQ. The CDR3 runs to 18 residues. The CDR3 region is CASSQERASGKATGELFF. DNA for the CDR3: TGTGCCAGCAGCCAAGAACGGGCTAGCGGGAAGGCTACCGGGGAGCTGTTTTTT.

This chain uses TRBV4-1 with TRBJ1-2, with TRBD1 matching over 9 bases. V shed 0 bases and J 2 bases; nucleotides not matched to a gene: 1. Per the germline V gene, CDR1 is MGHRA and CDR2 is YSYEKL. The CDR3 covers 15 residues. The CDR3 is CASSQDGQGNYGYTF. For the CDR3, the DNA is TGCGCCAGCAGCCAAGACGGACAGGGGAACTATGGCTACACCTTC.

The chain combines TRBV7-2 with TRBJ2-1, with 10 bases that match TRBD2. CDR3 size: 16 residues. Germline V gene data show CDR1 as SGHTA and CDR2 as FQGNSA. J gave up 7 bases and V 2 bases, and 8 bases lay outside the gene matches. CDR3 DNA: TGTGCCAGCAGCTTATATGCTAGCGGGAGATGGAATGAGCAGTTCTTC. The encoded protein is CASSLYASGRWNEQFF. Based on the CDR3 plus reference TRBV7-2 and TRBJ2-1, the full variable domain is GAGVSQSPSNKVTEKGKDVELRCDPISGHTALYWYRQSLGQGLEFLIYFQGNSAPDKSGLPSDRFSAERTGGSVSTLTIQRTQQEDSAVYLCASSLYASGRWNEQFFGPGTRLTVL.

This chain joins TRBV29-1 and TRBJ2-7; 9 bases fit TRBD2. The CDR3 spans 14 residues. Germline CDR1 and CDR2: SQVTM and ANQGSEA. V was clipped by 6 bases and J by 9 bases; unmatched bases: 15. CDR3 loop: CSVLQRERGEGQYF. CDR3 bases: TGCAGCGTCTTACAAAGGGAGCGGGGGGAGGGGCAGTACTTC.

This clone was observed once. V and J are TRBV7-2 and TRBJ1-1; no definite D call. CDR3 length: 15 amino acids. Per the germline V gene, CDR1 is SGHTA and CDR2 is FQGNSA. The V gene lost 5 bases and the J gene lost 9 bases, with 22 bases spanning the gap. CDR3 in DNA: TGTGCCAGCAGCCTGGGGAGCTACTCACAGCCGCAAGCTTTCTTT. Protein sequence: CASSLGSYSQPQAFF.

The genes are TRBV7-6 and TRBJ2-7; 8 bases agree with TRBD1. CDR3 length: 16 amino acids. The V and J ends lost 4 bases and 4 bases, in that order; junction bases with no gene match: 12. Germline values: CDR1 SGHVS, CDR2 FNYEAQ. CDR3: CASSSLTGTGQYEQYF. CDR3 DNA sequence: TGTGCCAGCAGCTCCCTGACCGGGACAGGACAATACGAGCAGTACTTC.

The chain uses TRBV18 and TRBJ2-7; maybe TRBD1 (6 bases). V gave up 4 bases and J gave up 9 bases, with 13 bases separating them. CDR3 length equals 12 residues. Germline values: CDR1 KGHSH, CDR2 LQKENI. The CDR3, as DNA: TGTGCCAGCTCACGACAGGAGGCAGGGCAGTACTTC. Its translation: CASSRQEAGQYF. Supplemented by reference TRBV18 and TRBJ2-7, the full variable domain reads NAGVMQNPRHLVRRRGQEARLRCSPMKGHSHVYWYRQLPEEGLKFMVYLQKENIIDESGMPKERFSAEFPKEGPSILRIQQVVRGDSAAYFCASSRQEAGQYFGPGTRLTVT.

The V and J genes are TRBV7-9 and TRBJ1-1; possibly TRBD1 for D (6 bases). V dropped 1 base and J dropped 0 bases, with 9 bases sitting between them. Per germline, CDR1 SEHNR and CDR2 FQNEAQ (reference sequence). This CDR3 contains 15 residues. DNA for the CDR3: TGTGCCAGCAGCTTAGGTGACAGGATGAACACTGAAGCTTTCTTT. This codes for CASSLGDRMNTEAFF.

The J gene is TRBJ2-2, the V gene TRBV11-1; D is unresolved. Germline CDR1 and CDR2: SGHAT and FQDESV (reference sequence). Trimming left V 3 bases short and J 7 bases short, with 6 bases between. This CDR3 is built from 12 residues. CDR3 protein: CASSLGSGELFF. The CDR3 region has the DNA TGTGCCAGCAGCTTGGGCAGCGGGGAGCTGTTTTTT.

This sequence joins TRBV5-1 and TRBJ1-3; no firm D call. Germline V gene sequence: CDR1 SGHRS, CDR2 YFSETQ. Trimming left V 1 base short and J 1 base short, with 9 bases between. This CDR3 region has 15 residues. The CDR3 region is CASSLNSLSGNTIYF. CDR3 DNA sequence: TGCGCCAGCAGCTTGAACAGTCTGTCTGGAAACACCATATATTTT.

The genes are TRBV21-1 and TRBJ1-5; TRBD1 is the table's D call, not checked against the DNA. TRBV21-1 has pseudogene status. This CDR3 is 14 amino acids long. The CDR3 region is CASSLTGQGQPQHF. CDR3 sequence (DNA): TGTGCCAGCAGCTTAACGGGACAGGGCCAGCCCCAGCATTTT.

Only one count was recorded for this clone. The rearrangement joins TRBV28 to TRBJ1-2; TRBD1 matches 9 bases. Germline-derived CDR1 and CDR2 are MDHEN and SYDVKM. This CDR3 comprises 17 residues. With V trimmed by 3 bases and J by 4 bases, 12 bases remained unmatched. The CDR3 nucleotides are TGTGCCAGCAGTTTGCGTAAGATCGGGGACAGGGCCTATGGCTACACCTTC. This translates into CASSLRKIGDRAYGYTF.

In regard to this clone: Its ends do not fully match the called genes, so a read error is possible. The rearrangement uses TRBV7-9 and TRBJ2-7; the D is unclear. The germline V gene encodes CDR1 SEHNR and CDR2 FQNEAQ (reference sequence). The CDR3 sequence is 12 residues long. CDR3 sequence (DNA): TGTTCCAGCAGTTTTACACACTACGAGCAGTACTTC. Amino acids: CSSSFTHYEQYF.